A selection of T cell receptor beta chains follows, all from one sample in a study of T cell repertoires in cytomegalovirus infection. TCRdb processed the reads anew with MiXCR; each CDR3 protein has one entry. The repertoire has about 160,000 distinct CDR3 sequences, 17% of them found once; the top ten carry around 20%. Source material: CD8+ T cells from PBMCs. Source of these receptors: a human donor in good health (CMV status not recorded). Some clones in this sample may be carry-over from other donors' samples. Each CDR3 is given without its conserved first and last residue.

J | V | CDR3
TRBJ2-7 | TRBV20-1 | RRPGRGHEQY
TRBJ1-2 | TRBV7-8 | ASSSGQGAPWGYT
TRBJ2-7 | TRBV7-2 | ASSPWSGPSSYEQY
TRBJ1-2 | TRBV10-3 | AIREQGNYGYT
TRBJ2-3 | TRBV9 | ASSSGGGSTDTQY
TRBJ2-7 | TRBV20-1 | SAQDSSSYEQY
TRBJ2-7 | TRBV15 | ATSRDRGRVKEQY
TRBJ1-3 | TRBV7-8 | ASSPFRHSGNTIY
TRBJ2-3 | TRBV7-8 | ASTEHRLAGADTQY
TRBJ2-3 | TRBV27 | ASSLGERDTGGDTQY
TRBJ2-1 | TRBV11-3 | ASSSRLAGGPHEQF
TRBJ2-7 | TRBV28 | ASSPMDRSYEQY
TRBJ2-5 | TRBV6-2/TRBV6-3 | ASSYSRRVETQY
TRBJ2-7 | TRBV7-9 | ASSTSGSDYEQY